This T cell receptor beta chain originates from a study of T cell repertoires in cytomegalovirus infection (dated by TCRdb to about 2019). Study-wide context: The HLA type of each donor mattered for the analysis, because public TCR beta signatures pointed to carriage of CMV infection along with the matching HLA type.

What the study reported, not specific to this receptor: Carriers of CMV infection plus the relevant HLA type were discriminated by the cumulative frequency of public TCR beta family members in the study cohort and in an independent approximately 340-donor cohort. The ex vivo response was dominated by HLA-C-restricted CMV-specific TCR beta clonotypes, which also provided the single most frequent clonotype in two of eight donors.

Details on this clonotype: Its antigen is currently not known. No much larger clonotype is one base removed from it; base qualities were not supplied.

This sample was sequenced with an Illumina HiSeq 1500. The public reads were run again by TCRdb, first through fastp at Q25 and then through MiXCR, and only productive beta chains were kept. When rows share a CDR3 protein, they turn into one entry using the most common DNA and genes. The sample has roughly 720,000 distinct CDR3 sequences on record, about a third of them singletons. The ten biggest clones cover around 3% of the sample. The sequencing input was PBMCs. This clonotype was sampled from a human donor in good health (CMV status not recorded). Some clones in this sample may be carry-over from other donors' samples.

In nucleotides, the sequence is TGCGCCAGCAGCTTGGACTCGCCTAGGAAGAGTAATTCACCCCTCCACTTT. Its protein product is CASSLDSPRKSNSPLHF. The chain uses TRBV5-1 and TRBJ1-6, with the D gene not confidently named. According to the germline V gene, CDR1 reads SGHRS and CDR2 reads YFSETQ. The CDR3 spans 17 residues, from the cysteine through the phenylalanine. Only the CDR3 region is kept as DNA, spanning 51 bases read in frame from base 1. Trimming removed 0 bases from V and 6 bases from J, leaving 16 bases between the germline ends.